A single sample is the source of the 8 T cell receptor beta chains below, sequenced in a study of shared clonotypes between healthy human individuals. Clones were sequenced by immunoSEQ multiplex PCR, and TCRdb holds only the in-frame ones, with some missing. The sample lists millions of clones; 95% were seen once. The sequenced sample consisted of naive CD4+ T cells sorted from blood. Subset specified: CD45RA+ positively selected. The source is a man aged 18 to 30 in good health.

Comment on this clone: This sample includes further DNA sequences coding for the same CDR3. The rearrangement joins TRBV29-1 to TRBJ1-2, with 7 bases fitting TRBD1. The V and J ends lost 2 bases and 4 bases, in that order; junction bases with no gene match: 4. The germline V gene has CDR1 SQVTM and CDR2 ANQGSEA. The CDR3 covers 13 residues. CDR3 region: CSVERQGSYGYTF. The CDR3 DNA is TGCAGCGTTGAACGACAGGGCAGCTATGGCTACACCTTC.

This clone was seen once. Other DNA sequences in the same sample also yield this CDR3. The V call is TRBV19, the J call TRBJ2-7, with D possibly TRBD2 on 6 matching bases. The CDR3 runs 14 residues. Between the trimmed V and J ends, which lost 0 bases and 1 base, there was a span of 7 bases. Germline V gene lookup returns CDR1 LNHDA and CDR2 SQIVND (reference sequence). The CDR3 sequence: CASSIEGGSYEQYF. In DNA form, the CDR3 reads TGTGCCAGTAGTATAGAGGGGGGATCCTACGAGCAGTACTTC.

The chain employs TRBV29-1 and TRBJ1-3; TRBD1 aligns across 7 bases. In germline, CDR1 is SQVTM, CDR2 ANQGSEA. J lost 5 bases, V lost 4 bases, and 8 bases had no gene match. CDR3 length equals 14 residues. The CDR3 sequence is CSVGIGGQRNTIYF. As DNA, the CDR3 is TGCAGCGTTGGTATAGGGGGCCAGAGAAACACCATATATTTT.

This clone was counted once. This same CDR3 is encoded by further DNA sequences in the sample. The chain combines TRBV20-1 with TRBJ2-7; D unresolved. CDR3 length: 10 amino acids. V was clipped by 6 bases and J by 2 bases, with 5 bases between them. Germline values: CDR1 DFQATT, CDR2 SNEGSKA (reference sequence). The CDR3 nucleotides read TGCAGTGCCCCACCCTACGAGCAGTACTTC. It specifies CSAPPYEQYF.

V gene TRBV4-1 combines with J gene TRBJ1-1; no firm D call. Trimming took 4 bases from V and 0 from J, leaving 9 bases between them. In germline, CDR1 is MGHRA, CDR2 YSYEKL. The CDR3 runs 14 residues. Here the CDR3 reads CASSPLVMNTEAFF. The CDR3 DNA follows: TGCGCCAGCAGCCCCCTCGTGATGAACACTGAAGCTTTCTTT.

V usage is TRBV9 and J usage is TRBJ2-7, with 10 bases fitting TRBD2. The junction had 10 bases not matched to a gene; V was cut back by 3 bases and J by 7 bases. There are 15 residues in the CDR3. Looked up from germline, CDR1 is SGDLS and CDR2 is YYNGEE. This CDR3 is CASSAIGTSVTEQYF. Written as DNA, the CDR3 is TGTGCCAGCAGCGCGATAGGGACTAGCGTCACGGAGCAGTACTTC.

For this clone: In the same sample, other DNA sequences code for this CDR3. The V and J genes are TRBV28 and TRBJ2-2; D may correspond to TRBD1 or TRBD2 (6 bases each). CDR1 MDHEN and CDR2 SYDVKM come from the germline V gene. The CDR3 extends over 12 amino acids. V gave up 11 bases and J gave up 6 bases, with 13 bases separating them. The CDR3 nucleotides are TGTGCCGGCCGAAGGGGGGCCGGGGAGCTGTTTTTT. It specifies CAGRRGAGELFF.

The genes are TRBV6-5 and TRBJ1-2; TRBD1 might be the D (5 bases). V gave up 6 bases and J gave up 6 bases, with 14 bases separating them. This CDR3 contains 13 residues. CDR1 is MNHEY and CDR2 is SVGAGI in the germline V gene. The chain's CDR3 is CASSPRGLDGYTF. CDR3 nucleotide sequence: TGTGCCAGCAGCCCTAGGGGACTCGATGGCTACACCTTC.